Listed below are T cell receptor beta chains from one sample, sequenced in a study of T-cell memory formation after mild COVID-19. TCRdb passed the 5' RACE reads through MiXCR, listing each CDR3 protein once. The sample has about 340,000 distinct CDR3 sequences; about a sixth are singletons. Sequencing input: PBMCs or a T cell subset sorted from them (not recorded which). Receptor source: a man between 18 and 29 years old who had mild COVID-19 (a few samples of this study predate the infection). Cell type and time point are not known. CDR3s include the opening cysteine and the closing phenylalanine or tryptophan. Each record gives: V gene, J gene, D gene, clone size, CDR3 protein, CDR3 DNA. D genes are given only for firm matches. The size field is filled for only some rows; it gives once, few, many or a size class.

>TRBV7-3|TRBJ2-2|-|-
CASSSTPGTVTGELFF
TGTGCCAGCAGCTCGACCCCCGGGACGGTGACCGGGGAGCTGTTTTTT
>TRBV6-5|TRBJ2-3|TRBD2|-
CASSYGTTLRQDTQYF
TGTGCCAGCAGTTACGGGACTACCCTACGCCAAGATACGCAGTATTTT
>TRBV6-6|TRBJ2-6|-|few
CASSYSPGNPPSGANVLTF
TGTGCCAGCAGTTACTCGCCAGGGAACCCTCCATCCGGGGCCAACGTCCTGACTTTC
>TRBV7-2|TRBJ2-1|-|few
CASSYVQGGGEQFF
TGTGCCAGCAGTTATGTACAGGGTGGAGGTGAGCAGTTCTTC
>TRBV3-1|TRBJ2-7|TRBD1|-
CASSRDRGRREQYF
TGTGCCAGCAGCCGGGACAGGGGGCGCCGAGAGCAGTACTTC
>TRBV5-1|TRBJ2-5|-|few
CASSEGGGPQETQYF
TGCGCCAGCAGCGAAGGCGGGGGCCCCCAAGAGACCCAGTACTTC
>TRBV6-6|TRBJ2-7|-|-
CASSYLPESYEQYF
TGTGCCAGCAGTTATCTTCCGGAATCCTACGAGCAGTACTTC
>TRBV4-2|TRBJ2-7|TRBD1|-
CASSADRDSYEQYF
TGTGCCAGCAGTGCCGACAGGGACTCCTACGAGCAGTACTTC
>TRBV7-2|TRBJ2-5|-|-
CASSSFKETQYF
TGTGCCAGCAGCTCATTTAAAGAGACCCAGTACTTC
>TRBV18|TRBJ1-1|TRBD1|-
CASRDSLMNTEAFF
TGTGCCAGTCGGGACAGTTTGATGAACACTGAAGCTTTCTTT
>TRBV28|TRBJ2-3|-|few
CASKPAEGVSRDTQYF
TGTGCCAGCAAACCCGCGGAAGGGGTCAGTAGAGATACGCAGTATTTT
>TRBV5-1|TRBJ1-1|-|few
CASFDSWNTEAFF
TGCGCCAGCTTCGACAGCTGGAACACTGAAGCTTTCTTT
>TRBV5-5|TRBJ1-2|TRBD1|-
CASSLAQGANYGYTF
TGTGCCAGCAGCTTGGCCCAGGGGGCTAACTATGGCTACACCTTC
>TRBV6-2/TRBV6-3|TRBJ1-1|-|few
CASSYSTRSGNTEAFF
TGTGCCAGCAGTTACTCAACGCGCTCGGGGAACACTGAAGCTTTCTTT
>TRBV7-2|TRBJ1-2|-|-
CASSWEGKNYGYTF
TGTGCCAGCAGCTGGGAGGGAAAAAACTATGGCTACACCTTC
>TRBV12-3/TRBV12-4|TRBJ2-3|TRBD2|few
CASTDYRIAGGPTDTQYF
TGTGCCAGCACCGACTACAGAATAGCGGGGGGCCCCACAGATACGCAGTATTTT
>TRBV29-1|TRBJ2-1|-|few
CSGHRSSYNEQFF
TGCAGCGGGCACAGGAGCTCCTACAATGAGCAGTTCTTC
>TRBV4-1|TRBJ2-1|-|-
CASRPGERGIHNEQFF
TGCGCCAGCAGACCCGGGGAACGGGGGATCCACAATGAGCAGTTCTTC
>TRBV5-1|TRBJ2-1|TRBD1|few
CASRSDRGHNEQFF
TGCGCCAGCAGGTCGGACAGGGGACACAATGAGCAGTTCTTC
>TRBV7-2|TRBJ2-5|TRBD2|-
CASSLVSAGGPGAQYF
TGTGCCAGCAGCTTAGTGTCTGCGGGGGGGCCAGGGGCCCAGTACTTC
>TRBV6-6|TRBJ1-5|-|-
CASSYGYQPQHF
TGTGCCAGCAGTTACGGGTATCAGCCCCAGCATTTT
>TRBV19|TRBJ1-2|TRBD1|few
CASSTGQGSHGYTF
TGTGCCAGTAGTACCGGACAGGGTAGCCATGGCTACACCTTC
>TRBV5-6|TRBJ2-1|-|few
CASSLDRLEQFF
TGTGCCAGCAGCTTGGACAGACTAGAGCAGTTCTTC
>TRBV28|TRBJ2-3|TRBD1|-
CASSLWTGFRDTQYF
TGTGCCAGCAGTTTGTGGACAGGGTTTAGAGATACGCAGTATTTT
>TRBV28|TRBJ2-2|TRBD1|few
CASSSGQGGPGELFF
TGTGCCAGCAGTTCCGGACAGGGCGGGCCCGGGGAGCTGTTTTTT
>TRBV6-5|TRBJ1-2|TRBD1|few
CASSPGTGGAYGYTF
TGTGCCAGCAGCCCCGGGACAGGGGGGGCCTATGGCTACACCTTC
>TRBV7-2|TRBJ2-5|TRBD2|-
CASCYSGGASETQYF
TGTGCCAGCTGTTATAGCGGGGGGGCCTCTGAGACCCAGTACTTC
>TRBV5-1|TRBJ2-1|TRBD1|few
CASSRGQGMLGANEQFF
TGCGCCAGCAGCCGGGGACAGGGCATGTTGGGGGCCAATGAGCAGTTCTTC
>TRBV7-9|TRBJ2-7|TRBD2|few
CASSPQAGGYEQYF
TGTGCCAGCAGCCCGCAAGCGGGGGGATACGAGCAGTACTTC
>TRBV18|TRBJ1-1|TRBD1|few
CASSQWDRANTEAFF
TGTGCCAGCTCCCAATGGGACAGGGCTAACACTGAAGCTTTCTTT
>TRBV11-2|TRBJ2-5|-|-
CASSAVTSVQETQYF
TGTGCCAGCAGCGCCGTGACTAGTGTTCAAGAGACCCAGTACTTC
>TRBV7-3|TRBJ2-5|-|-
CASSPGSGAEGETQYF
TGTGCCAGCAGCCCAGGGTCTGGGGCCGAGGGAGAGACCCAGTACTTC
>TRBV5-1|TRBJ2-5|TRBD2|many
CASKTGGGEETQYF
TGCGCCAGCAAAACCGGCGGGGGTGAAGAGACCCAGTACTTC
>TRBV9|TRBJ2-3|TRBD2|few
CASSALAGGIADTQYF
TGTGCCAGCAGCGCTCTAGCGGGGGGGATAGCAGATACGCAGTATTTT
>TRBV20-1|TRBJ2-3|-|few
CSAGPGLSTDTQYF
TGCAGTGCTGGGCCGGGACTCAGCACAGATACGCAGTATTTT
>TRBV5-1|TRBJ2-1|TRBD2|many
CASSLGGGAYNEQFF
TGCGCCAGCAGCTTGGGCGGGGGGGCCTACAATGAGCAGTTCTTC
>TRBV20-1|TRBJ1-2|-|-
CSASRDGPNYGYTF
TGCAGTGCCTCGAGGGACGGACCTAACTATGGCTACACCTTC
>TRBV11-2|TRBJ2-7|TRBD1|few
CASSPSPRGTYEQYF
TGTGCCAGCAGCCCAAGCCCCAGGGGGACCTACGAGCAGTACTTC
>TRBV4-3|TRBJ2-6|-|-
CASSPTRRTNVLTF
TGCGCCAGCAGCCCCACGCGGAGGACCAACGTCCTGACTTTC
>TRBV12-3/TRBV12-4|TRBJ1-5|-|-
CASSIRGTGNQPQHF
TGTGCCAGCAGTATACGGGGGACTGGCAATCAGCCCCAGCATTTT
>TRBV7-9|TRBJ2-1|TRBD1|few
CASSSTMTGTSSYNEQFF
TGTGCCAGCAGCTCGACTATGACAGGGACGAGCTCCTACAATGAGCAGTTCTTC
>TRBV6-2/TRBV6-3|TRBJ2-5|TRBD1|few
CASSQQGALGTQYF
TGTGCCAGCAGCCAACAGGGGGCTCTTGGGACCCAGTACTTC
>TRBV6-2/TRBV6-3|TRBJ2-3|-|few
CASSYRDPRPYF
TGTGCCAGCAGTTACCGGGACCCCCGTCCGTATTTT
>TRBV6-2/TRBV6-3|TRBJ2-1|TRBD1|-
CASSPGQGDEQFF
TGTGCCAGCAGCCCGGGACAGGGAGATGAGCAGTTCTTC
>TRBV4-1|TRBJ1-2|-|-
CASSQENGWSYTF
TGCGCCAGCAGCCAAGAGAACGGCTGGAGCTACACCTTC
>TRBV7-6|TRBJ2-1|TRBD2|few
CASSLRLASYNEQFF
TGTGCCAGCAGCTTGAGACTAGCTTCCTACAATGAGCAGTTCTTC
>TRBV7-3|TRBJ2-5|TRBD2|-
CASSLRAGGSKRETQYF
TGTGCCAGCAGCTTAAGAGCGGGGGGAAGTAAAAGGGAGACCCAGTACTTC
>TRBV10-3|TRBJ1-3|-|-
CAISAGVGNTIYF
TGTGCCATCAGTGCCGGGGTCGGAAACACCATATATTTT